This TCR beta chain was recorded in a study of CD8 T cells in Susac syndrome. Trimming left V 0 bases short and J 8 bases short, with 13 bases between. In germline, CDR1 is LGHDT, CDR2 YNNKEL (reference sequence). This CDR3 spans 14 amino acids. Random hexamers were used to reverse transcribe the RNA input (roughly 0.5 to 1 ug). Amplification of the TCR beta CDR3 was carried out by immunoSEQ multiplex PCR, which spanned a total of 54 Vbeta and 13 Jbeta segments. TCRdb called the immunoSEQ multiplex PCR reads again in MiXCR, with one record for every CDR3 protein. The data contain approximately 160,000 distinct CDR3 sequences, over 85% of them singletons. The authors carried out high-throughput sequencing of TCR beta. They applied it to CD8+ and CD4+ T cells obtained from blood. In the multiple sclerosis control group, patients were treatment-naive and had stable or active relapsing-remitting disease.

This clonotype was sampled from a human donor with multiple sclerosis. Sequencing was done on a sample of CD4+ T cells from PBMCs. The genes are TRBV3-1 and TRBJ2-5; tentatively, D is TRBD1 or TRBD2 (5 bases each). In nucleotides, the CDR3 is TGTGCCAGCAGCCAAGAACCGTTTGGGGGTACCCAGTACTTC. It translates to CASSQEPFGGTQYF.